This TCR beta chain was sequenced in a study of blood T cells in healthy people across ages. Study-wide context: About one barcoded beta molecule was captured per two T cells (by template switching).

Points on this clonotype: Antigen: not known.

Study-wide results and limits: Researchers deemed the diversity estimates from one million T cells underestimates.

Through a sample-barcoded 5' primer and a J-beta primer mix, a second PCR was run for roughly 7 to 12 cycles. TCRdb used MiXCR to reprocess the 5' RACE reads, holding one entry per CDR3 protein. The sample contains about 1.6 million distinct CDR3 sequences, about 32% of which appear only once. Per the germline V gene, CDR1 is SGHNT and CDR2 is YYREEE (reference sequence). CDR3 length: 16 amino acids. Trimming cost V 5 bases and J 4 bases, with 21 bases left between them. Isolation yielded PBMCs, at least 6.5 million per sample, in every case. The source of this sequence is a woman aged 25 to 39 in good health. Material: blood. The V gene is TRBV5-4, the J gene TRBJ2-5; maybe TRBD2 (7 bases). DNA of the CDR3: TGTGCCAGCAGTCCCGGAGGGGGGGCTGGTAGAGAGACCCAGTACTTC. Translated: CASSPGGGAGRETQYF.